The 17 T cell receptor beta chains below all came from one sample that was sequenced in a study of CD8+ T cells in alopecia areata. Extraction of RNA preceded its reverse transcription into cDNA, which served as the sequencing template. Assay used: immunoSEQ multiplex PCR; TCRdb lists only in-frame clones, some missing. The profile covers 150,000 to 250,000 clones, with roughly three fifths appearing a single time and roughly 3.3% taken by the ten largest. The treatment denotes: oral pan-JAK inhibitor, 5-10 mg twice daily. Sequencing used CD4+ T cells sorted from blood, obtained at week 4, from a patient treated with tofacitinib. Source of these receptors: a human donor with alopecia areata.

This clone has more than one count but fewer than ten. The chain couples TRBV6-6 to TRBJ2-7; D might be TRBD1 or TRBD2, each matching 5 bases. Germline assignment: CDR1 MNHNY and CDR2 SVGAGI (reference sequence). The V gene lost 6 bases and the J gene lost 7 bases, with 13 bases spanning the gap. This CDR3 is built from 12 residues. CDR3 sequence reads: CASRGTGWEQYF. CDR3 in DNA: TGTGCCAGCAGGGGGACCGGGTGGGAGCAGTACTTC.

This clone was counted a few times. The V and J genes are TRBV19 and TRBJ2-5; TRBD1 might be the D (6 bases). CDR3 length: 15 amino acids. From germline, CDR1 is LNHDA and CDR2 SQIVND (reference sequence). The V end lost 3 bases, the J end lost 2 bases, and 13 bases lay between the germline ends. This chain's CDR3 is CASSMRTARQETQYF. CDR3 sequence (DNA): TGTGCCAGTAGTATGCGGACAGCGAGGCAAGAGACCCAGTACTTC.

V is TRBV4-3 and J is TRBJ1-2; the D is unclear. V gave up 0 bases and J gave up 7 bases, with 12 bases separating them. The germline V gene encodes CDR1 LGHNA and CDR2 YSLEER. The CDR3 has 14 residues. The CDR3 sequence is CASSQDAVIGGYTF. The CDR3 nucleotides read TGCGCCAGCAGCCAAGATGCGGTCATAGGTGGCTACACCTTC.

The table lists this clone with a few counts. The rearrangement links TRBV30 to TRBJ1-2; D remains ambiguous. The CDR3 spans 11 residues. From germline, CDR1 is GTSNPN and CDR2 SVGIG (reference sequence). Trimming removed 2 bases at V and 7 bases at J, with 8 bases between. In nucleotides, the CDR3 is TGTGCCTGGAGTTCGGGTCCTGGCTACACCTTC. This gives the protein CAWSSGPGYTF.

In this sample, this clone turned up many times. The V and J genes are TRBV27 and TRBJ2-2, with a tentative D call TRBD1 (5 bases). This CDR3 is built from 14 residues. The V end lost 5 bases, the J end lost 1 base, and 8 bases lay between the germline ends. Germline V CDR1 and CDR2: MNHEY, SMNVEV (reference sequence). The CDR3 DNA sequence: TGTGCCAGCAGTCTACAGGAGAACACCGGGGAGCTGTTTTTT. Protein: CASSLQENTGELFF.

This clone came up a few times. The rearrangement links TRBV5-4 to TRBJ1-1; D uncertain. This CDR3 region has 13 residues. Looked up from germline, CDR1 is SGHNT and CDR2 is YYREEE (reference sequence). The ends were cut back, 0 bases at V and 3 bases at J, with 6 bases in the middle. The CDR3 here is CASSLAAYTEAFF. As DNA, the CDR3 is TGTGCCAGCAGCTTGGCAGCTTACACTGAAGCTTTCTTT.

DNA for the CDR3: TGCAGCGTTGACGGGGGCTGGGAGACCCAGTACTTC. Translating gives CSVDGGWETQYF. The chain recombines TRBV29-1 with TRBJ2-5; tentatively, D is TRBD1 or TRBD2 (6 bases each). This CDR3 is built from 12 residues. Germline V gene sequence: CDR1 SQVTM, CDR2 ANQGSEA. V was trimmed by 3 bases and J by 5 bases, leaving 10 bases between them.

This clone was seen once. The chain uses TRBV5-6 and TRBJ2-7; D may be TRBD1 (6 bases). V lost 1 base and J 1 base, leaving 15 bases between the germline ends. The CDR3 has 16 residues. In germline, CDR1 is SGHDT, CDR2 YYEEEE. DNA for the CDR3: TGTGCCAGCAGCTTGAACTCAGTTGACAGGTCCTACGAGCAGTACTTC. The encoded protein is CASSLNSVDRSYEQYF.

V usage is TRBV6-7 and J usage is TRBJ2-2, with 7 bases that match TRBD1. TRBV6-7 is classed as an ORF, of uncertain function. With V trimmed by 5 bases and J by 13 bases, 10 bases remained unmatched. This CDR3 has 13 amino acids. In DNA form, the CDR3 reads TGTGCCAGCAGTCCCCGGACAGGAGGTTGGCTGTTTTTT. Translated, it gives CASSPRTGGWLFF.

This chain connects TRBV2 to TRBJ2-1; D perhaps matches TRBD2 (5 bases). Trimming cost V 7 bases and J 8 bases, with 9 bases left between them. The CDR3 has 11 residues. Looked up from germline, CDR1 is SNHLY and CDR2 is FYNNEI. CDR3 protein: CASNLRDEQFF. The CDR3 nucleotides are TGTGCCAGCAACTTGAGGGATGAGCAGTTCTTC.

This clone was counted a few times. The V and J genes are TRBV5-1 and TRBJ1-1, with D unclear. Germline CDR1 and CDR2: SGHRS and YFSETQ. The CDR3 is 13 amino acids. Trimming stripped 3 bases from V and 0 bases from J, with 6 bases between. CDR3 residues: CASSSSMNTEAFF. The CDR3 DNA reads as TGCGCCAGCAGCTCGAGCATGAACACTGAAGCTTTCTTT.

About this clone: At one boundary the junction diverges from the germline segment, which might be a read error. V and J are TRBV6-5 and TRBJ2-7, with TRBD1 as a possible D gene (6 bases). The CDR3 covers 14 residues. The germline CDR1 and CDR2 sequences are MNHEY and SVGAGI. CDR3 sequence (DNA): TGTGCCAGCAGAAGTCATACAGGGTCGGTCGAGCAGCACTTC. This codes for CASRSHTGSVEQHF.

This clone was detected only once. CDR3: CASSLKGTGPSGTQYF. DNA of the CDR3: TGTGCCAGCAGTTTAAAAGGGACAGGGCCTTCGGGGACCCAGTACTTC. The chain carries TRBV25-1 and TRBJ2-5; TRBD1 matches at 9 bases. Germline CDR1 is MGHDK and CDR2 is SYGVNS. The ends lost 5 bases at V and 7 bases at J; junction bases unmatched: 14. This CDR3 comprises 16 residues. The complete variable domain, with remaining parts taken from reference TRBV25-1 and TRBJ2-5, reads EADIYQTPRYLVIGTGKKITLECSQTMGHDKMYWYQQDPGMELHLIHYSYGVNSTEKGDLSSESTVSRIRTEHFPLTLESARPSHTSQYLCASSLKGTGPSGTQYFGPGTRLLVL.

In its sample, this clone was seen once. At the DNA level, this CDR3 is encoded by other sequences in the same sample as well. V usage is TRBV5-1 and J usage is TRBJ1-1; perhaps TRBD1 as D (5 bases). This CDR3 is built from 13 residues. The ends were cut back, 5 bases at V and 1 base at J, with 9 bases in the middle. From germline, CDR1 is SGHRS and CDR2 YFSETQ. CDR3 protein: CASRNTGNTEAFF. The CDR3 DNA follows: TGCGCCAGCAGAAATACAGGGAACACTGAAGCTTTCTTT.

The chain joins TRBV29-1 to TRBJ1-1; a possible D gene is TRBD1 (6 bases). The CDR3 extends over 13 amino acids. V lost 5 bases and J 0 bases, leaving 10 bases between the germline ends. Germline assignment: CDR1 SQVTM and CDR2 ANQGSEA. The CDR3 sequence: CSVTGTLNTEAFF. CDR3 DNA sequence: TGCAGCGTTACCGGGACACTGAACACTGAAGCTTTCTTT.

V and J are TRBV6-5 and TRBJ1-2; D gene ambiguous. Between the trimmed V and J ends, which lost 6 bases and 2 bases, there was a span of 7 bases. There are 12 residues in the CDR3. Germline V gives CDR1 MNHEY, CDR2 SVGAGI. The CDR3 bases are TGTGCCAGCAGAGGCCGGAACTATGGCTACACCTTC. It encodes CASRGRNYGYTF.

In its sample, this clone was seen a few times. The chain recombines TRBV7-9 with TRBJ1-1; D gene ambiguous. V shed 5 bases and J shed 5 bases, with 9 bases lying between them. The length of the CDR3 is 12 residues. The germline V gene has CDR1 SEHNR and CDR2 FQNEAQ (reference sequence). Here the CDR3 reads CASSKTETEAFF. The CDR3 DNA reads as TGTGCCAGCAGCAAAACAGAGACTGAAGCTTTCTTT.